The clone carrying this TCR beta chain showed up just once. This sample stems from a study of blood T cell repertoires in COVID-19. The CDR3 runs to 13 residues. Trimming stripped 4 bases from V and 4 bases from J, with 11 bases between. CDR1 is SGDLS and CDR2 is YYNGEE in the germline V gene. In the original workflow: Reference gene primer amplification yielded estimated nucleated cell counts. Produced via immunoSEQ multiplex PCR; TCRdb's table is partial and in-frame only. The V and J calls and clone size were taken over from that table, and D and trimming were inferred from the DNA. The data contain 200,000 to 250,000 clones, roughly 79% of them seen just once; the ten biggest clones take up 1.5% to 2%.

The sample consisted of peripheral blood. The receptor was derived from an elderly woman with acute or convalescent COVID-19. The rearrangement uses TRBV9 and TRBJ1-2; no definite D call. CDR3 bases: TGTGCCAGCAGCACCGACTCCGGCTATGGCTACACCTTC. This encodes CASSTDSGYGYTF.